One sample yielded the 30 T cell receptor beta chains listed below, sequenced in a study of response to subunit inactivated influenza vaccine. One entry per CDR3 protein results from TCRdb running MiXCR on the RT-PCR reads. The sample records approximately 530,000 distinct CDR3 sequences, less than 10% being singletons. The specimen was PBMCs from blood, collected roughly 24 months after vaccination. The receptors shown here come from a man between 50 and 70 years old who received an inactivated influenza vaccine.

This clonotype was found a few times. The CDR3 reads CASSLRGQMNTEAFF. As DNA, the CDR3 is TGTGCCAGCAGCCTAAGGGGACAGATGAACACTGAAGCTTTCTTT. The gene calls are TRBV28 and TRBJ1-1, with TRBD1 matching 7 bases. The CDR3 runs to 15 residues. CDR1 and CDR2 from the germline V gene are MDHEN and SYDVKM. V dropped 6 bases and J dropped 0; count of bases not matched to a gene: 7. The variable domain in full, completed from reference TRBV28 and TRBJ1-1, reads DVKVTQSSRYLVKRTGEKVFLECVQDMDHENMFWYRQDPGLGLRLIYFSYDVKMKEKGDIPEGYSVSREKKERFSLILESASTNQTSMYLCASSLRGQMNTEAFFGQGTRLTVV.

The chain employs TRBV7-9 and TRBJ1-6; D unresolved. The CDR3 is made up of 17 amino acids. Looked up from germline, CDR1 is SEHNR and CDR2 is FQNEAQ (reference sequence). The ends were cut back, 2 bases at V and 2 bases at J, with 13 bases in the middle. CDR3 sequence (DNA): TGTGCCAGCAGCTTAACCCCGGGTTTCACCTATAATTCACCCCTCCACTTT. Protein product: CASSLTPGFTYNSPLHF. The full variable domain, completed using reference TRBV7-9 and TRBJ1-6, is DTGVSQNPRHKITKRGQNVTFRCDPISEHNRLYWYRQTLGQGPEFLTYFQNEAQLEKSRLLSDRFSAERPKGSFSTLEIQRTEQGDSAMYLCASSLTPGFTYNSPLHFGNGTRLTVT.

The table lists this clonotype with many counts. The rearrangement links TRBV9 to TRBJ2-5; perhaps TRBD1 as D (6 bases). The CDR3 loop spans 13 amino acids. Germline V gene sequence: CDR1 SGDLS, CDR2 YYNGEE. V was cut by 3 bases and J by 2 bases, with 8 bases left in between. The CDR3 protein is CASSATGQETQYF. The DNA for the CDR3 is TGTGCCAGCAGCGCCACAGGGCAAGAGACCCAGTACTTC.

This clonotype was counted at least ten times. The CDR3: CAISESHDRGVYGYTF. The DNA for the CDR3 is TGTGCCATCAGTGAGTCCCATGACAGGGGGGTCTATGGCTACACCTTC. This sequence joins TRBV10-3 and TRBJ1-2; TRBD1 aligns across 9 bases. V lost 0 bases to trimming and J lost 4 bases; unmatched junction nucleotides: 6. This CDR3 region has 16 residues. Looked up from germline, CDR1 is ENHRY and CDR2 is SYGVKD.

This chain links TRBV19 with TRBJ2-6; no definite D call. The V end lost 1 base, the J end lost 0 bases, and 16 bases lay between the germline ends. The CDR3 consists of 19 residues. Germline CDR1 reads LNHDA; CDR2 reads SQIVND (reference sequence). The CDR3 region has the DNA TGTGCCAGTAGTATAGGGTATGGAACGGGCAGCTCTGGGGCCAACGTCCTGACTTTC. Protein: CASSIGYGTGSSGANVLTF.

The J gene is TRBJ2-1, the V gene TRBV7-8; 9 nucleotides agree with TRBD2. This CDR3 has 16 residues. The germline V gene has CDR1 SGHVS and CDR2 FQNEAQ. V was clipped by 2 bases and J by 1 base; unmatched bases: 3. The CDR3 DNA reads TGTGCCAGCAGCTTAAAACTAGCGGGTTCCTACAATGAGCAGTTCTTC. Translated: CASSLKLAGSYNEQFF.

This clonotype has a count of ten or more. V gene TRBV5-1 combines with J gene TRBJ2-5; 7 bases are a match to TRBD1. Trimming removed 1 base from V and 0 bases from J; junction bases left unmatched: 0. The CDR3 runs to 14 residues. CDR1 is SGHRS and CDR2 is YFSETQ in the germline V gene. CDR3 amino acids: CASSLTGDQETQYF. DNA of the CDR3: TGCGCCAGCAGCTTGACAGGGGACCAAGAGACCCAGTACTTC.

The sample holds many counts of this clonotype. The chain uses TRBV5-1 and TRBJ2-1, with D perhaps TRBD2 (6 bases). The CDR3 is made up of 15 amino acids. The V end lost 0 bases, the J end lost 7 bases, and 14 bases lay between the germline ends. CDR1 and CDR2 from the germline V gene are SGHRS and YFSETQ. Here the CDR3 DNA reads TGCGCCAGCAGCTTGGCTGGGGGAGGTATTAATGAGCAGTTCTTC. This gives the protein CASSLAGGGINEQFF. Together with reference TRBV5-1 and TRBJ2-1, the CDR3 gives the full variable domain: KAGVTQTPRYLIKTRGQQVTLSCSPISGHRSVSWYQQTPGQGLQFLFEYFSETQRNKGNFPGRFSGRQFSNSRSEMNVSTLELGDSALYLCASSLAGGGINEQFFGPGTRLTVL.

This clonotype was seen repeatedly, ten times or more. The chain recombines TRBV12-3 or TRBV12-4 with TRBJ2-1, with 7 bases that match TRBD2. This CDR3 spans 15 amino acids. J lost 7 bases, V lost 0 bases, and 6 bases had no gene match. CDR3 bases: TGTGCCAGCAGTTTAGCTGCGGGAGCGATTAATGAGCAGTTCTTC. The encoded protein is CASSLAAGAINEQFF.

There are many counts of this clonotype. The CDR3 sequence: CASSQSLGYEQFF. CDR3 DNA sequence: TGTGCCAGCAGCCAAAGTCTAGGGTATGAGCAGTTCTTC. V and J are TRBV14 and TRBJ2-1; D ambiguous. CDR1 and CDR2 from the germline V gene are SGHDN and FVKESK. V gave up 2 bases and J gave up 8 bases, with 10 bases separating them. The CDR3 is 13 residues long.

Many counts were recorded for this clonotype. The V and J genes are TRBV24-1 and TRBJ1-6; unclear D gene. Germline CDR1 and CDR2: KGHDR and SFDVKD. This CDR3 spans 11 amino acids. V was shortened by 3 bases and J by 10 bases, with 3 bases between the two germline ends. DNA of the CDR3: TGTGCCACCAGTGATGAATCACCCCTCCACTTT. Protein sequence: CATSDESPLHF.

This clonotype came up a few times. CDR3 sequence (DNA): TGTGCCAGCAGCCAAGGGAGCGGGAGGCACCAAGAGACCCAGTACTTC. Translating it yields CASSQGSGRHQETQYF. This chain connects TRBV4-2 to TRBJ2-5; TRBD2 aligns across 9 bases. V lost 1 base to trimming and J lost 0 bases; unmatched junction nucleotides: 3. The CDR3 is 16 amino acids. Germline CDR1 and CDR2: LGHNA and YNFKEQ.

The V call is TRBV20-1, the J call TRBJ1-2, with 7 bases lining up with TRBD1. Germline values: CDR1 DFQATT, CDR2 SNEGSKA (reference sequence). After removal of 1 base from V and 8 bases from J, the junction contained 13 bases not matched to a gene. CDR3 length: 15 residues. The CDR3 loop reads CSARVIGQATYGYTF. The CDR3 DNA follows: TGCAGTGCTAGAGTTATAGGACAGGCGACCTACGGCTACACCTTC.

This clonotype has ten or more counts. J is TRBJ2-6 and V is TRBV5-1; D is uncertain. Trimming removed 3 bases from V and 1 base from J, with 5 bases in between. Germline lookup yields CDR1 SGHRS and CDR2 YFSETQ. The CDR3 is 14 amino acids. The CDR3 sequence: CASSSSSGANVLTF. Written as DNA, the CDR3 is TGCGCCAGCAGCTCGAGTTCTGGGGCCAACGTCCTGACTTTC.

The chain employs TRBV15 and TRBJ2-1; 8 bases map to TRBD1. The germline gives CDR1 LNHNV, CDR2 YYDKDF (reference sequence). Losses at the gene ends were 0 bases for V and 6 bases for J; bases not matched to a gene: 4. This CDR3 contains 15 residues. In DNA, the CDR3 is TGTGCCACCAGCAGAGATACAGGGGGTTTCAATGAGCAGTTCTTC. This gives the protein CATSRDTGGFNEQFF.

The chain employs TRBV5-1 and TRBJ2-7, with no clear D. The length of the CDR3 is 15 residues. V was clipped by 0 bases and J by 1 base, with 11 bases between them. CDR1 is SGHRS, CDR2 YFSETQ, per germline. The CDR3 bases are TGCGCCAGCAGCTTGGGTTGGACGGGTTCCTACGAGCAGTACTTC. This sequence encodes CASSLGWTGSYEQYF.

This clonotype showed up just a few times. This chain uses TRBV9 with TRBJ2-7; the match to TRBD2 covers 7 bases. V was clipped by 0 bases and J by 6 bases; unmatched bases: 9. The CDR3 has 15 residues. The germline V gene encodes CDR1 SGDLS and CDR2 YYNGEE. DNA for the CDR3: TGTGCCAGCAGCGTAGATTTTAAAGGCGGGAGCGAGCAGTACTTC. It yields the protein CASSVDFKGGSEQYF.

This clonotype has a handful of counts. The V and J genes are TRBV4-3 and TRBJ2-1; D is perhaps TRBD1 (6 bases). CDR1 is LGHNA, CDR2 YSLEER, per germline. V was cut by 2 bases and J by 8 bases, with 19 bases left in between. The CDR3 runs 16 residues. The CDR3 is CASSQSPGHGFDEQFF. DNA of the CDR3: TGCGCCAGCAGCCAATCTCCGGGACATGGGTTCGATGAGCAGTTCTTC.

There are a few counts of this clonotype. CDR3 DNA sequence: TGTGCCAGCAACCCGGGGGGAGGCGGGGAGCTGTTTTTT. Encoded protein: CASNPGGGGELFF. This rearrangement joins TRBV7-8 to TRBJ2-2; TRBD2 agrees at 7 bases. CDR3 length: 13 amino acids. Germline V gives CDR1 SGHVS, CDR2 FQNEAQ. The junction had 6 bases not matched to a gene; V was cut back by 7 bases and J by 7 bases. The whole variable domain, remainder taken from reference TRBV7-8 and TRBJ2-2, is GAGVSQSPRYKVAKRGQDVALRCDPISGHVSLFWYQQALGQGPEFLTYFQNEAQLDKSGLPSDRFFAERPEGSVSTLKIQRTQQEDSAVYLCASNPGGGGELFFGEGSRLTVL.

The chain recombines TRBV5-5 with TRBJ1-5; possibly TRBD1 for D (6 bases). The V gene lost 2 bases and the J gene lost 11 bases, with 14 bases spanning the gap. The CDR3 covers 13 residues. The germline CDR1 and CDR2 sequences are SGHKS and YYEKEE (reference sequence). The CDR3, as DNA: TGTGCCAGCAGCTTTAGGGGGAATATGGCCCAGCATTTT. This sequence encodes CASSFRGNMAQHF.

This clonotype was recorded many times. The V and J genes are TRBV20-1 and TRBJ2-3; D remains ambiguous. Germline values: CDR1 DFQATT, CDR2 SNEGSKA (reference sequence). This CDR3 has 13 amino acids. V lost 7 bases to trimming and J lost 0 bases, with 11 bases between them. The CDR3 loop is CSVRHPSTDTQYF. For the CDR3, the DNA is TGCAGTGTGCGACATCCTAGCACAGATACGCAGTATTTT.

In its sample, this clonotype was seen many times. The rearrangement links TRBV11-2 to TRBJ2-5; possible D gene TRBD1, 6 bases. In germline, CDR1 is SGHAT, CDR2 FQNNGV. Trimming left V 5 bases short and J 5 bases short, with 21 bases between. The CDR3 length is 16 residues. The DNA for the CDR3 is TGTGCCAGCAGCAGTCGTCAACAGGGAAGAAGTGAGACCCAGTACTTC. It specifies CASSSRQQGRSETQYF.

This clonotype was seen many times. The chain carries TRBV7-8 and TRBJ2-6, with 7 positions matching TRBD1. The CDR3 spans 18 residues. The V segment lost 6 bases and the J segment 0 bases; nucleotides outside the gene matches: 11. Germline CDR1 is SGHVS and CDR2 is FQNEAQ. CDR3 nucleotide sequence: TGTGCCAGCAGGGGGATCGACAGGGCCCACTCTGGGGCCAACGTCCTGACTTTC. It yields the protein CASRGIDRAHSGANVLTF.

J is TRBJ2-1 and V is TRBV20-1; no definite D call. CDR1 is DFQATT, CDR2 SNEGSKA, per germline (reference sequence). The CDR3 contains 18 residues. V shed 6 bases and J shed 0 bases, with 24 bases lying between them. The CDR3 here is CSAFSVVAPESSYNEQFF. CDR3 in DNA: TGCAGTGCGTTCAGTGTCGTCGCCCCTGAGAGCTCCTACAATGAGCAGTTCTTC.

This clonotype was recorded a few times. The V and J genes are TRBV7-8 and TRBJ2-1; 8 bases are shared with TRBD1. This CDR3 is 15 amino acids long. The germline CDR1 and CDR2 sequences are SGHVS and FQNEAQ. Trimming removed 5 bases from V and 7 bases from J; junction bases left unmatched: 10. For the CDR3, the DNA is TGTGCCAGCAGCAAAAGGCAGGGGGCGTTAAATGAGCAGTTCTTC. It is translated as CASSKRQGALNEQFF.

A few counts support this clonotype. V is TRBV21-1 and J is TRBJ2-4; the table assigns TRBD1, which was not confirmed against the DNA. TRBV21-1 is termed a pseudogene. CDR3 length: 13 residues. CDR3 residues: CVGAQLAKNIQYF. The CDR3 DNA is TGTGTCGGGGCACAGTTAGCCAAAAACATTCAGTACTTC.

This clonotype was seen ten or more times. V gene TRBV4-2 combines with J gene TRBJ2-1; 10 bases map to TRBD2. The CDR3 is made up of 16 amino acids. After removal of 4 bases from V and 5 bases from J, the junction contained 8 bases not matched to a gene. Germline CDR1 reads LGHNA; CDR2 reads YNFKEQ. The chain's CDR3 is CASSRESGGAHNEQFF. DNA of the CDR3: TGTGCCAGCAGCCGAGAAAGCGGGGGGGCTCACAATGAGCAGTTCTTC.

This clonotype has at least ten counts. The chain links TRBV2 to TRBJ1-5; 8 positions agree with TRBD1. CDR3 length: 14 residues. Germline assignment: CDR1 SNHLY and CDR2 FYNNEI. The trim removed 7 bases at V and 3 bases at J, leaving 5 bases unmatched. CDR3 nucleotides: TGTGCCAGCACCCGGACAGGGAACAATCAGCCCCAGCATTTT. Protein sequence: CASTRTGNNQPQHF.

V is TRBV6-2 or TRBV6-3 and J is TRBJ2-3, with 8 bases fitting TRBD2. This CDR3 region has 16 residues. CDR1 is MNHEY and CDR2 is SVGEGT in the germline V gene. J gave up 8 bases and V 7 bases, and 17 bases lay outside the gene matches. The CDR3 loop reads CASTEGLAGPAVTQYF. CDR3 coding DNA: TGTGCCAGCACCGAGGGCCTAGCGGGCCCCGCTGTTACGCAGTATTTT.

Concerning this clonotype: A much larger clone sits a single nucleotide away, making a read error possible. The chain combines TRBV7-2 with TRBJ2-3; D call uncertain. Per germline, CDR1 SGHTA and CDR2 FQGNSA. CDR3 length: 13 amino acids. V lost 2 bases and J 0 bases, leaving 3 bases between the germline ends. The CDR3 region is CASSLMSTDTQYF. The CDR3 DNA reads TGTGCCAGCAGCTTAATGAGCACAGATACGCAGTATTTT.